This is a list of T cell receptor beta chains from one sample in a study of PD-1 blockade in classical Hodgkin lymphoma. Clones were read by immunoSEQ multiplex PCR, and TCRdb kept only the in-frame ones, dropping some. Of about 23,000 clones listed, about 65% are singletons. The material sequenced was peripheral blood mononuclear cells (PBMCs), taken at baseline. These receptors were taken from a human donor with classical Hodgkin lymphoma. Each CDR3 is given with its conserved first and last residue. The D gene is left open where the match is weak.

TRBJ1-3,TRBD1,TRBV6-6,CASKSRDRDGNTIYF
TRBJ2-3,-,TRBV2,CASSETVGTQYF
TRBJ1-1,TRBD1,TRBV19,CASSGTANTEAFF
TRBJ2-7,-,TRBV6-1,CASSYLHEQYF
TRBJ1-1,-,TRBV19,CASSTPRARRGNTEAFF
TRBJ2-1,-,TRBV6-1,CASIRGGNEQFF
TRBJ2-6,-,TRBV9,CASSNPGTRPGANVLTF
TRBJ2-1,-,TRBV5-4,CASSFWRGKEFF
TRBJ2-5,-,TRBV10-2,CASSPVGETQYF
TRBJ2-3,TRBD2,TRBV5-1,CASSPGLAGGPTDTQYF
TRBJ2-1,-,TRBV25-1,CASSDPRGGNEQFF
TRBJ2-5,-,TRBV5-5,CASRQTGIETQYF
TRBJ1-1,-,TRBV28,CATHRNTEAFF
TRBJ2-4,-,TRBV6-6,CASSARPGEAKNIQYF
TRBJ1-1,-,TRBV19,CASSIYIGNTEAFF
TRBJ2-4,-,TRBV4-3,CASSQVGLGQAENIQYF
TRBJ2-2,-,TRBV5-6,CASNWRGLNTGELFF
TRBJ2-1,-,TRBV7-7,CASSLGDSPNNEQFF
TRBJ2-3,-,TRBV5-5,CASSLQLDTQYF
TRBJ2-5,-,TRBV19,CASSMGARETQYF
TRBJ2-1,TRBD2,TRBV5-1,CASSSLAGAEQFF
TRBJ2-7,TRBD2,TRBV28,CASTRLASSYEQYF
TRBJ1-2,-,TRBV1,CTSRTFCLCETYGYTF
TRBJ1-5,-,TRBV19,CASSIFNQPQHF
TRBJ1-6,-,TRBV28,CASIPTGGWVSPLHF
TRBJ1-5,-,TRBV19,CASSIEGTLSQPQHF
TRBJ2-3,-,TRBV6-6,CASGGRGKITDTQYF
TRBJ2-1,-,TRBV7-9,CASSLSRGEQFF
TRBJ2-1,-,TRBV28,CATTGDSRNEQFF
TRBJ1-6,-,TRBV7-9,CASSLPGNNSPLHF
TRBJ1-1,-,TRBV18,CASSPTGRRVNTEAFF
TRBJ1-5,-,TRBV5-8,CASRSVQGGSNQPQHF
TRBJ1-4,-,TRBV6-5,CASRKGTDEKLFF
TRBJ1-1,-,TRBV7-9,CASSLAGPRNTEAFF
TRBJ1-2,-,TRBV7-9,CASSLALGRATPYGYTF
TRBJ2-2,-,TRBV27,CASSFSTGELFF